This T cell receptor (beta chain) was observed in a study of T cell responses to AZD1222 COVID-19 vaccine. Study context: Researchers grouped second doses given at about 4 or about 12 weeks into one pool.

TCRdb keeps only in-frame clones here, not all; method: immunoSEQ multiplex PCR. The profile shows some 64,000 clones, roughly 87% of them singletons. The ends lost 1 base at V and 7 bases at J; junction bases unmatched: 10. Germline values: CDR1 MDHEN, CDR2 SYDVKM. This CDR3 is 16 amino acids long. The sequence came from an adult in good health. Sample: peripheral blood, taken on day 0 of AZD1222 vaccination. This chain joins TRBV28 and TRBJ2-7; 10 bases line up with TRBD2. As DNA, the CDR3 is TGTGCCAGCAGTTTATTTCCGCTAGCGGGAGCTCGGGAGCAGTACTTC. Protein: CASSLFPLAGAREQYF. Variable domain in full (rest from reference TRBV28 and TRBJ2-7): DVKVTQSSRYLVKRTGEKVFLECVQDMDHENMFWYRQDPGLGLRLIYFSYDVKMKEKGDIPEGYSVSREKKERFSLILESASTNQTSMYLCASSLFPLAGAREQYFGPGTRLTVT.